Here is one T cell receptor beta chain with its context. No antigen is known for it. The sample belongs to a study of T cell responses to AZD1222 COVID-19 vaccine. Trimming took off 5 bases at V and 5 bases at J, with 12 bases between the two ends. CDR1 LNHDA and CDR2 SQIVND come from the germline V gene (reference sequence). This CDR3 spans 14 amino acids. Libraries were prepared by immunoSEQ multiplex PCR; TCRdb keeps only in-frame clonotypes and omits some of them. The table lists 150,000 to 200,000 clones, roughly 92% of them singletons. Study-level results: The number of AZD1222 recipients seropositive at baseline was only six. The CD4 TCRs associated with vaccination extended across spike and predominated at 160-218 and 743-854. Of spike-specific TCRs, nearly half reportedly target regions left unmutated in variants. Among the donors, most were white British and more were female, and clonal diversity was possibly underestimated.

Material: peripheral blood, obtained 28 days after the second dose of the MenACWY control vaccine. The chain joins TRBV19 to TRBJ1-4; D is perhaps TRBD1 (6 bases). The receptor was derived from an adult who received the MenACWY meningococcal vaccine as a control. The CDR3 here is CASSPYDRNEKLFF. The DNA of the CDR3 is TGTGCCAGTAGTCCCTACGACAGGAATGAAAAACTGTTTTTT. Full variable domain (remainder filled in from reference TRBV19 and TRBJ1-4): DGGITQSPKYLFRKEGQNVTLSCEQNLNHDAMYWYRQDPGQGLRLIYYSQIVNDFQKGDIAEGYSVSREKKESFPLTVTSAQKNPTAFYLCASSPYDRNEKLFFGSGTQLSVL.